A single TCR beta chain is shown here with its context. This clonotype has just a few counts. No antigen is known for it. Per-nucleotide qualities are absent, and no much larger clonotype sits a single base away. Including the terminal cysteine and phenylalanine, the CDR3 comprises 16 residues. The CDR3 DNA has 48 bases and is translated from base 1. V has 6 bases trimmed and J has 2 bases trimmed; junction bases matching no gene number 7. Ficoll-Paque density gradient centrifugation was used to isolate PBMCs. The data are from a study of T-cell memory formation after mild COVID-19 (dated by TCRdb to 2020 to 2022). For the wider study: TCR sequence clusters from the two donors were largely donor specific. T-cell clones expanding and contracting after mild COVID-19 in two donors were tracked by longitudinal TCRalpha and TCRbeta repertoire sequencing. The cohort comprised two young, previously healthy adult volunteers, one female and one male. The paper as a whole reports these results and caveats: SARS-CoV-2 specificity was not confirmed for the second-wave clones peaking on day 37. Clones that contracted from day 15 to 85 showed balanced CD4/CD8 phenotypes, whereas a second wave of clones that expanded from day 15 to 37 leaned towards CD4+. Contracting CD4+ clones were found mainly in CM and EM memory subsets, while CD8+ clones were enriched in EMRA. The study included only a couple of mild cases, and larger cohorts that include severe cases with pre-infection samples were judged to be necessary. Some responding clones were found in pre-infection memory, which suggests that pre-existing cross-reactive memory T cells took part in the SARS-CoV-2 response.

Sequencing was performed on an Illumina NovaSeq 6000. Using 5'RACE with constant-segment primers, TCRalpha and TCRbeta cDNA libraries were constructed, with sample barcodes and unique molecular identifiers added in the process. Trizol reagent was used to extract RNA from every sample. Library amplification was performed in two PCR steps, and a second sample barcode and Illumina TruSeq adapters were introduced in the second step. Sequencing of libraries was performed on an Illumina NovaSeq with 2 x 150 bp paired-end reads. The authors' analysis ran thus. Demultiplexing of reads and collapsing into UMI-guided consensus sequences were performed with migec v1.2.7. Using mixcr v2.1.11, UMI consensuses were aligned to TRA and TRB V and J templates and then assembled into clonotypes. A clonotype was counted as expanded or contracted only when both edgeR and NoisET called the clonotype significant, with the noise models trained on biological replicates. edgeR calls used a false discovery rate-adjusted p below 0.01 and a log2 fold-change threshold of 1. As an exploratory analysis of dynamics, PCA with hierarchical clustering was applied to max-normalized trajectories of the 1000 most abundant clonotypes. The CD4 or CD8 phenotype of responding clones was assigned using the separately sequenced CD4+ and CD8+ repertoires. TCRdb ran its own pipeline on the public reads, namely fastp trimming at Q25 and MiXCR clone calling, and kept in-frame beta chains. Rows with a matching CDR3 protein are joined into one entry that keeps the most common DNA and genes. TCRdb assigned the V and J calls; the authors' analysis was not used. The sample table lists 450,000 to 650,000 distinct CDR3 sequences, approximately 18% of them with a count of one. The leading ten clones occupy around 11% of the sample.

The chain links TRBV12-3 or TRBV12-4 with TRBJ1-5, with TRBD1 matching 10 junction bases. Sample: PBMCs or a T cell subset sorted from them (not recorded which). The sequence was collected from an adult woman who had mild COVID-19 (a few samples of this study predate the infection). The sample titles of this study are shuffled in the database, so cell type and time point are left out; the donor was told from shared clones. The CDR3 region has the sequence CASRQTGGCGNQPQHF. The DNA sequence is TGTGCCAGCAGGCAGACAGGGGGCTGTGGCAATCAGCCCCAGCATTTT.